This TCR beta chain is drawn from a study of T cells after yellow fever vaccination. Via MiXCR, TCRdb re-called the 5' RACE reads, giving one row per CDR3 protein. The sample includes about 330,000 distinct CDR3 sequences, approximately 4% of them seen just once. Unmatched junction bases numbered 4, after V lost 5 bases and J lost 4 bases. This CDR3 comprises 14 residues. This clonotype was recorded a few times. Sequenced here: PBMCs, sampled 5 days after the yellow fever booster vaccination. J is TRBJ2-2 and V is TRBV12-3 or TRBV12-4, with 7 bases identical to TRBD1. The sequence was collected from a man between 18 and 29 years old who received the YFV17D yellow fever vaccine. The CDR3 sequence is CASSMTGPTGELFF. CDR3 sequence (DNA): TGTGCCAGCAGTATGACAGGGCCCACCGGGGAGCTGTTTTTT.